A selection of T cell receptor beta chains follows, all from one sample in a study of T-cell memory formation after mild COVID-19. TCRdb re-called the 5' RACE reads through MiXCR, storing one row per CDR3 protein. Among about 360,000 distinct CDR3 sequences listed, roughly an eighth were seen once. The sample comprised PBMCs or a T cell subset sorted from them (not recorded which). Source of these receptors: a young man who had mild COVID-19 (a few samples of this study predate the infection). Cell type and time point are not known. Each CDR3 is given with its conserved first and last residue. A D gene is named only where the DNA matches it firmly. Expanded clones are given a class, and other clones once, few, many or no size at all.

CDR3aa: CASGFLTSGWTGELFF
CDR3nt: TGTGCTAGTGGTTTCTTGACTAGCGGGTGGACCGGGGAGCTGTTTTTT
abundance: once
d_gene: TRBD2
j_gene: TRBJ2-2
v_gene: TRBV12-5

CDR3aa: CASSFGRGTDTQYF
CDR3nt: TGTGCCAGCAGTTTTGGCAGGGGGACAGATACGCAGTATTTT
abundance: few
d_gene: TRBD1
j_gene: TRBJ2-3
v_gene: TRBV27

CDR3aa: CASSPQDVWNEQFF
CDR3nt: TGTGCCAGCAGCCCACAAGACGTATGGAATGAGCAGTTCTTC
abundance: few
d_gene: .
j_gene: TRBJ2-1
v_gene: TRBV7-9

CDR3aa: CASKVQESYEQYF
CDR3nt: TGCGCCAGCAAGGTACAAGAATCCTACGAGCAGTACTTC
abundance: few
d_gene: .
j_gene: TRBJ2-7
v_gene: TRBV5-1

CDR3aa: CSATGRVSSYEQYF
CDR3nt: TGCAGTGCTACGGGGCGGGTTAGCTCCTACGAGCAGTACTTC
abundance: .
d_gene: .
j_gene: TRBJ2-7
v_gene: TRBV20-1

CDR3aa: CASSLQGNEQFF
CDR3nt: TGCGCCAGCAGCCTACAGGGTAATGAGCAGTTCTTC
abundance: many
d_gene: .
j_gene: TRBJ2-1
v_gene: TRBV4-1

CDR3aa: CASSHRGNDGYTF
CDR3nt: TGTGCCAGCAGTCACAGGGGGAATGATGGCTACACCTTC
abundance: .
d_gene: TRBD1
j_gene: TRBJ1-2
v_gene: TRBV7-9

CDR3aa: CASSSYRDYEQYF
CDR3nt: TGTGCCAGCAGCTCATACAGGGACTACGAGCAGTACTTC
abundance: few
d_gene: .
j_gene: TRBJ2-7
v_gene: TRBV7-6

CDR3aa: CASSSASGGEDEQFF
CDR3nt: TGCGCCAGCAGCTCCGCTAGCGGGGGGGAGGATGAGCAGTTCTTC
abundance: few
d_gene: TRBD2
j_gene: TRBJ2-1
v_gene: TRBV5-1

CDR3aa: CASSLGTLAYEQYF
CDR3nt: TGTGCCAGCAGCCTGGGGACACTGGCCTACGAGCAGTACTTC
abundance: many
d_gene: .
j_gene: TRBJ2-7
v_gene: TRBV7-9

CDR3aa: CASWQRLDDNEQFF
CDR3nt: TGTGCCAGCTGGCAGCGCTTAGACGACAATGAGCAGTTCTTC
abundance: .
d_gene: .
j_gene: TRBJ2-1
v_gene: TRBV12-3/TRBV12-4

CDR3aa: CASSLEVRAPGYTF
CDR3nt: TGTGCCAGCAGCTTGGAGGTCAGGGCTCCTGGCTACACCTTC
abundance: few
d_gene: .
j_gene: TRBJ1-2
v_gene: TRBV5-8

CDR3aa: CASSVGSNQPQHF
CDR3nt: TGTGCCAGCAGCGTAGGCAGCAATCAGCCCCAGCATTTT
abundance: many
d_gene: .
j_gene: TRBJ1-5
v_gene: TRBV9

CDR3aa: CASSLPGSYNEQFF
CDR3nt: TGTGCCAGCAGCTTGCCGGGCTCCTACAATGAGCAGTTCTTC
abundance: many
d_gene: .
j_gene: TRBJ2-1
v_gene: TRBV5-5

CDR3aa: CASSESPAGIGEKLFF
CDR3nt: TGTGCCAGCAGTGAATCCCCGGCAGGGATCGGAGAAAAACTGTTTTTT
abundance: many
d_gene: .
j_gene: TRBJ1-4
v_gene: TRBV25-1

CDR3aa: CATSDLSLFAGELFF
CDR3nt: TGTGCCACCAGTGATTTGAGTTTGTTCGCCGGGGAGCTGTTTTTT
abundance: .
d_gene: .
j_gene: TRBJ2-2
v_gene: TRBV24-1

CDR3aa: CASSFMSISHEQYF
CDR3nt: TGTGCCAGCAGCTTTATGTCAATTTCACACGAGCAGTACTTC
abundance: .
d_gene: .
j_gene: TRBJ2-7
v_gene: TRBV7-2

CDR3aa: CASTRTGSYGYTF
CDR3nt: TGTGCCAGTACCCGGACAGGGTCCTATGGCTACACCTTC
abundance: few
d_gene: TRBD1
j_gene: TRBJ1-2
v_gene: TRBV19

CDR3aa: CASSLDDRERELFF
CDR3nt: TGTGCCAGCAGCTTAGATGACAGGGAGCGGGAGCTGTTTTTT
abundance: many
d_gene: TRBD1
j_gene: TRBJ2-2
v_gene: TRBV7-2

CDR3aa: CASSPRGVPGELFF
CDR3nt: TGTGCCAGCAGCCCTCGGGGAGTACCCGGGGAGCTGTTTTTT
abundance: few
d_gene: .
j_gene: TRBJ2-2
v_gene: TRBV7-3

CDR3aa: CASSDPGGGPYNEQFF
CDR3nt: TGTGCCAGCAGTGACCCTGGCGGGGGCCCCTACAATGAGCAGTTCTTC
abundance: few
d_gene: .
j_gene: TRBJ2-1
v_gene: TRBV6-5

CDR3aa: CASSSPRQGASTEAFF
CDR3nt: TGTGCCAGCAGCTCCCCTCGACAGGGGGCTTCCACTGAAGCTTTCTTT
abundance: .
d_gene: TRBD1
j_gene: TRBJ1-1
v_gene: TRBV7-2

CDR3aa: CAISESTGRQPQHF
CDR3nt: TGTGCCATCAGTGAGTCGACAGGTCGTCAGCCCCAGCATTTT
abundance: many
d_gene: .
j_gene: TRBJ1-5
v_gene: TRBV10-3

CDR3aa: CAVRDSSYNEQFF
CDR3nt: TGTGCCGTTCGGGACAGCTCCTACAATGAGCAGTTCTTC
abundance: few
d_gene: TRBD1
j_gene: TRBJ2-1
v_gene: TRBV24-1

CDR3aa: CASREGSHNEQFF
CDR3nt: TGTGCTAGTAGAGAGGGGAGCCACAATGAGCAGTTCTTC
abundance: many
d_gene: .
j_gene: TRBJ2-1
v_gene: TRBV12-5

CDR3aa: CASSPRTGAGNTIYF
CDR3nt: TGTGCCAGCAGTCCCCGGACAGGGGCAGGAAACACCATATATTTT
abundance: .
d_gene: TRBD1
j_gene: TRBJ1-3
v_gene: TRBV6-5

CDR3aa: CASSLTGNGNTIYF
CDR3nt: TGTGCCAGCAGCCTTACAGGGAACGGAAACACCATATATTTT
abundance: many
d_gene: .
j_gene: TRBJ1-3
v_gene: TRBV7-6

CDR3aa: CASSQDPARGAFYTEAFF
CDR3nt: TGTGCCAGCAGCCAAGACCCGGCCAGAGGGGCCTTTTACACTGAAGCTTTCTTT
abundance: few
d_gene: .
j_gene: TRBJ1-1
v_gene: TRBV3-1

CDR3aa: CASRRPNSGANVLTF
CDR3nt: TGTGCCAGCAGGCGACCAAACTCTGGGGCCAACGTCCTGACTTTC
abundance: .
d_gene: .
j_gene: TRBJ2-6
v_gene: TRBV6-6

CDR3aa: CASSYSSGRMDYGYTF
CDR3nt: TGTGCCAGCAGTTACTCATCCGGACGGATGGATTATGGCTACACCTTC
abundance: few
d_gene: .
j_gene: TRBJ1-2
v_gene: TRBV6-5

CDR3aa: CASSEYLAGGRGDEQFF
CDR3nt: TGTGCCAGCAGTGAATATCTAGCGGGGGGGCGTGGGGATGAGCAGTTCTTC
abundance: .
d_gene: TRBD2
j_gene: TRBJ2-1
v_gene: TRBV6-1

CDR3aa: CSVPSKATNEQFF
CDR3nt: TGCAGCGTCCCCTCGAAGGCCACCAATGAGCAGTTCTTC
abundance: few
d_gene: .
j_gene: TRBJ2-1
v_gene: TRBV29-1

CDR3aa: CSASPYGPGSGYTF
CDR3nt: TGCAGTGCTAGTCCGTACGGTCCGGGTTCCGGCTACACCTTC
abundance: few
d_gene: .
j_gene: TRBJ1-2
v_gene: TRBV20-1

CDR3aa: CASSSPRGLSTDTQYF
CDR3nt: TGTGCCAGCAGCTCCCCCCGGGGACTGAGCACAGATACGCAGTATTTT
abundance: few
d_gene: .
j_gene: TRBJ2-3
v_gene: TRBV5-6

CDR3aa: CAISDPNRGHADTQYF
CDR3nt: TGTGCCATCAGTGACCCGAACAGGGGGCACGCAGATACGCAGTATTTT
abundance: few
d_gene: TRBD1
j_gene: TRBJ2-3
v_gene: TRBV10-3

CDR3aa: CASSYSDRDDQPQHF
CDR3nt: TGTGCCAGCAGTTACTCCGACAGGGATGATCAGCCCCAGCATTTT
abundance: .
d_gene: TRBD1
j_gene: TRBJ1-5
v_gene: TRBV6-5

CDR3aa: CASNRQGLANEQFF
CDR3nt: TGTGCCAGTAATCGACAGGGACTAGCGAATGAGCAGTTCTTC
abundance: few
d_gene: TRBD2
j_gene: TRBJ2-1
v_gene: TRBV25-1

CDR3aa: CAILSGLVATETQYF
CDR3nt: TGTGCCATCCTAAGCGGACTAGTGGCGACGGAGACCCAGTACTTC
abundance: .
d_gene: TRBD2
j_gene: TRBJ2-5
v_gene: TRBV6-2/TRBV6-3

CDR3aa: CASTFHTNTGELFF
CDR3nt: TGCGCCAGCACATTCCACACGAACACCGGGGAGCTGTTTTTT
abundance: many
d_gene: .
j_gene: TRBJ2-2
v_gene: TRBV5-1

CDR3aa: CSAPRLAGETQYF
CDR3nt: TGCAGTGCTCCGCGATTGGCTGGGGAGACCCAGTACTTC
abundance: .
d_gene: .
j_gene: TRBJ2-5
v_gene: TRBV20-1

CDR3aa: CATSDWDVDQPQHF
CDR3nt: TGTGCCACCAGTGACTGGGACGTTGATCAGCCCCAGCATTTT
abundance: .
d_gene: .
j_gene: TRBJ1-5
v_gene: TRBV24-1

CDR3aa: CASSFGGNTEAFF
CDR3nt: TGTGCCAGCAGTTTCGGGGGGAACACTGAAGCTTTCTTT
abundance: many
d_gene: .
j_gene: TRBJ1-1
v_gene: TRBV27

CDR3aa: CASNSRQGKGNTEAFF
CDR3nt: TGTGCCAGCAATTCCCGACAGGGGAAGGGGAACACTGAAGCTTTCTTT
abundance: .
d_gene: TRBD1
j_gene: TRBJ1-1
v_gene: TRBV12-3/TRBV12-4

CDR3aa: CASSLARVNEQFF
CDR3nt: TGCGCCAGCAGCTTGGCCAGGGTCAATGAGCAGTTCTTC
abundance: few
d_gene: .
j_gene: TRBJ2-1
v_gene: TRBV5-1

CDR3aa: CASSPARGLWNEQYF
CDR3nt: TGTGCCAGCAGCCCGGCGAGGGGCCTTTGGAACGAGCAGTACTTC
abundance: .
d_gene: .
j_gene: TRBJ2-7
v_gene: TRBV7-6

CDR3aa: CASSERRGHEAFF
CDR3nt: TGTGCCAGCAGTGAAAGGAGGGGTCATGAAGCTTTCTTT
abundance: .
d_gene: .
j_gene: TRBJ1-1
v_gene: TRBV2

CDR3aa: CASSLAIGKTEAFF
CDR3nt: TGTGCCAGCAGCTTGGCGATCGGAAAAACTGAAGCTTTCTTT
abundance: .
d_gene: .
j_gene: TRBJ1-1
v_gene: TRBV5-4

CDR3aa: CASSKDRAGANVLTF
CDR3nt: TGTGCCAGCAGCAAAGACAGGGCTGGGGCCAACGTCCTGACTTTC
abundance: few
d_gene: TRBD1
j_gene: TRBJ2-6
v_gene: TRBV6-1

CDR3aa: CASSPLTGLQGAEAFF
CDR3nt: TGCGCCAGCAGCCCGCTGACTGGCCTACAGGGGGCTGAAGCTTTCTTT
abundance: few
d_gene: TRBD1
j_gene: TRBJ1-1
v_gene: TRBV4-1

CDR3aa: CASSLRRIYNEQFF
CDR3nt: TGTGCCAGCAGTTTACGCCGGATCTACAATGAGCAGTTCTTC
abundance: many
d_gene: .
j_gene: TRBJ2-1
v_gene: TRBV12-3/TRBV12-4